These T cell receptor beta chains were read from a single sample in a study of T cell changes during pregnancy in multiple sclerosis. Data came from immunoSEQ multiplex PCR; TCRdb stores just in-frame clones and leaves some out. The sample includes tens of thousands of clones, 90% to 95% of them seen just once. Material: CD4+ T cells from peripheral blood mononuclear cells, obtained in the third trimester of pregnancy. Receptors originate from a female donor in good health, enrolled as a control in a pregnancy study. CDR3s include the opening cysteine and the closing phenylalanine or tryptophan. Each record gives: J gene, D gene, clone size, V gene, CDR3 DNA, CDR3 protein. A D gene is named only where the DNA matches it firmly. The listing skips clone size in some rows; elsewhere it reads once, few, many or a size class.

>TRBJ2-2|TRBD2|NA|TRBV7-9
TGTGCCAGCAGCAGACTAGCGGGGGGGAACACCGGGGAGCTGTTTTTT
CASSRLAGGNTGELFF
>TRBJ1-2|NA|NA|TRBV19
TGTGCCAGTAGTCGTCAGGGGCACTATGGCTACACCTTC
CASSRQGHYGYTF
>TRBJ1-3|TRBD1|NA|TRBV30
TGTGCCTGGAACCGGGGACAGAGCTCTGGAAACACCATATATTTT
CAWNRGQSSGNTIYF
>TRBJ2-7|NA|NA|TRBV18
TGTGCCAGCTCACTAGCGACGGACTCCTACGAGCAGTACTTC
CASSLATDSYEQYF
>TRBJ1-2|NA|once|TRBV29-1
TGCAGCGTTGGTCAGGGTGGCTATGGCTACACCTTC
CSVGQGGYGYTF
>TRBJ2-5|TRBD2|NA|TRBV19
TGTGCCAGTAGTATAGGACTAGCGGGGGGACCAGGGGAGACCCAGTACTTC
CASSIGLAGGPGETQYF
>TRBJ2-3|TRBD2|NA|TRBV4-1
TGCGCCAGCAGCCACGCTCGAGGGAGGGCCAGGACAGATACGCAGTATTTT
CASSHARGRARTDTQYF
>TRBJ2-3|NA|NA|TRBV2
TGTGCCGCGCAAAAAACAGGATACACAGATACGCAGTATTTT
CAAQKTGYTDTQYF
>TRBJ2-2|NA|once|TRBV7-8
TGTGCCAGCAGCTTCAAAGGGGCCGGGGAGCTGTTTTTT
CASSFKGAGELFF
>TRBJ2-5|NA|NA|TRBV7-8
TGTGCCAGCAGCTCCTACCGACTAATTGAAGAGACCCAGTACTTC
CASSSYRLIEETQYF
>TRBJ1-1|NA|NA|TRBV18
TGTGCCAGCTCATGGGAGGGGGAAGGAGCTTTCTTT
CASSWEGEGAFF
>TRBJ1-1|TRBD1|NA|TRBV27
TGTGCCAGCAGTGAAGGGCTCGGACAGGGGGCAGAAGCTTTCTTT
CASSEGLGQGAEAFF
>TRBJ1-5|TRBD1|few|TRBV15
TGTGCCACCAGCAGCGCTCGGACAGGGGGGAATCAGCCCCAGCATTTT
CATSSARTGGNQPQHF
>TRBJ2-1|NA|NA|TRBV6-1
TGTGCCAGCAGTGATTCCCCCGGGGAGCAGTTCTTC
CASSDSPGEQFF
>TRBJ1-1|NA|NA|TRBV19
TGTGCCACCAACAGGGTATTAGGCAGCACTGAAGCTTTCTTT
CATNRVLGSTEAFF
>TRBJ1-2|NA|NA|TRBV7-2
TGTGCCAGCAGCAAAAACAACAGAGATGGCTACACCTTC
CASSKNNRDGYTF
>TRBJ2-7|TRBD2|NA|TRBV6-5
TGTGCCAGCAGTTACCGACGGACTAGCGGGGTCTCCGAGCAGTACTTC
CASSYRRTSGVSEQYF
>TRBJ1-3|TRBD1|once|TRBV30
TGTGCCTGGAGTACCGGGACAGCTGGGAACACCATATATTTT
CAWSTGTAGNTIYF
>TRBJ2-3|TRBD2|NA|TRBV7-3
TGTGCCAGCAGCTTAACCGTGCGGGGGGCCGAAGATACGCAGTATTTT
CASSLTVRGAEDTQYF
>TRBJ2-7|NA|few|TRBV7-6
TGTGCCAGCAGCTTAGTTACAGCTTCTGACTACGAGCAGTACTTC
CASSLVTASDYEQYF
>TRBJ2-7|TRBD2|once|TRBV18
TGTGCCAGCTCACCGACCTGGACTAGCTGGTTGGCCGGTGAGCAGTACTTC
CASSPTWTSWLAGEQYF
>TRBJ2-3|NA|NA|TRBV7-2
TGTGCCAGCAGCTTACTGGGGCAGGGAGATACGCAGTATTTT
CASSLLGQGDTQYF
>TRBJ1-4|TRBD1|NA|TRBV7-9
TGTGCCAGCAGCGAGGGACAGGGAGTCGCAACTAATGAAAAACTGTTTTTT
CASSEGQGVATNEKLFF
>TRBJ2-4|NA|NA|TRBV7-8
TGTGCCAGCAGCTTAGATCGACAGTTAAACATTCAGTACTTC
CASSLDRQLNIQYF
>TRBJ2-1|TRBD2|once|TRBV7-3
TGTGCCAGCAGCCGGGTTTCGGGCGGGGGGCCGAATGAGCAGTTCTTC
CASSRVSGGGPNEQFF
>TRBJ1-5|TRBD1|NA|TRBV18
TGTGCCAGCTCACCATTGGGACAGGGGATCAATCAGCCCCAGCATTTT
CASSPLGQGINQPQHF
>TRBJ1-1|NA|NA|TRBV4-1
TGCGCCAGCAGCCAAGGTTTCACAGGGAACACTGAAGCTTTCTTT
CASSQGFTGNTEAFF
>TRBJ2-6|NA|NA|TRBV19
TGTGCCAGTAGTCAGTTCCTAACTAGCTCTGGGGCCAACGTCCTGACTTTC
CASSQFLTSSGANVLTF